This section outlines one TCR beta chain sequence together with its context. The antigen remains undetermined. It was with a sample-barcoded 5' primer and a J-beta primer mix that a second PCR of roughly 6 to 12 cycles was run. TCRdb independently ran MiXCR on the 5' RACE reads; one entry per CDR3 protein. This sample yields over 500,000 distinct CDR3 sequences, of which roughly half are seen a single time; roughly 12% belongs to the top ten. The sample is drawn from a study of blood T cells in healthy people across ages. The study's findings and limits: Estimates drawn from one million T cells were deemed to understate diversity.

The CDR3 spans 13 residues. This sequence originates from a woman aged 80 or over in good health. The specimen was blood. The chain couples TRBV12-3 or TRBV12-4 to TRBJ2-7; D is undetermined. The DNA end is a closer match to TRBJ2-5, so the J assignment may be wrong. The CDR3 reads CASSFLSAETQYF. The DNA for the CDR3 is TGTGCCAGCAGTTTTCTTAGTGCGGAGACCCAGTACTTC.